The sequence of this TCR beta chain was determined in a study of blood T cell repertoires in COVID-19. About the study: Samples of COVID-19 (acute and convalescent) were obtained from the United States, Italy and Spain.

Original methodology: Scientists estimated how many nucleated cells there were by amplifying reference gene primers. Sequenced by immunoSEQ multiplex PCR; TCRdb stores in-frame clones only, minus some. The V and J calls and clone size were taken over from that table, and D and trimming were inferred from the DNA. This table holds about 330,000 clones, 80% to 90% found once. Participants' own reports of clinical history determined their cohort assignment. The recovered donors of Cohort 3 showed two negative PCRs, clearance, or symptom resolution. The sequencing input was PBMCs or T cells enriched from blood (not recorded which). The receptor's source is a woman aged 25 to 45 who had recovered from COVID-19.

The CDR3, as DNA: TGTGCCAGCAGCCAAGATTCGAGCAGGGGTTCCTATAATTCACCCCTCCACTTT. Protein product: CASSQDSSRGSYNSPLHF. The rearrangement joins TRBV14 to TRBJ1-6; perhaps TRBD1 as D (6 bases). CDR1 and CDR2 from the germline V gene are SGHDN and FVKESK. The CDR3 spans 18 residues. Trimming pared 0 bases from V and 1 base from J, leaving 13 bases between.